This entry lists 16 T cell receptor beta chains sequenced from one sample in a study of T-cell reconstitution after alpha-beta-depleted transplantation in children. TCRbeta library preparation incorporated unique molecular identifiers. TCRdb recomputed calls from the PCR reads with MiXCR, one row per CDR3 protein. The sample includes approximately 300,000 distinct CDR3 sequences, around 9.1% seen only once; the top ten take less than 9%. The sample consisted of PBMCs, taken before TCRalphabeta/CD19-depleted stem cell transplant. Receptors originate from a boy younger than two with acute myeloid leukemia, due to receive a stem cell transplant.

This clonotype has at least ten counts. CDR3 DNA sequence: TGCAGTGCTCGTCAGGGTTCCTATGGCTACACCTTC. Its translation is CSARQGSYGYTF. The chain couples TRBV20-1 to TRBJ1-2; D is possibly TRBD1 (5 bases). Germline V lookup: CDR1 DFQATT, CDR2 SNEGSKA (reference sequence). The length of the CDR3 is 12 residues. Trimming took 5 bases from V and 4 from J, leaving 11 bases between them.

This clonotype was picked up many times. This CDR3 is CASKLGGSNQPQHF. The CDR3 coding sequence is TGTGCCAGCAAGCTCGGAGGTAGCAATCAGCCCCAGCATTTT. This chain uses TRBV27 with TRBJ1-5, with D unresolved. Germline CDR1 and CDR2: MNHEY and SMNVEV (reference sequence). Between the trimmed V and J ends, which lost 7 bases and 0 bases, there was a span of 10 bases. CDR3 length: 14 residues.

This clonotype occurred many times. The J gene is TRBJ2-1, the V gene TRBV5-1, with D possibly being TRBD2 (5 bases). The CDR3 loop spans 16 amino acids. CDR1 and CDR2 (germline): SGHRS, YFSETQ. V gave up 2 bases and J gave up 0 bases, with 12 bases separating them. The CDR3 loop reads CASSFTRGSSYNEQFF. The CDR3 DNA reads as TGCGCCAGCAGCTTTACTAGAGGGAGCTCCTACAATGAGCAGTTCTTC.

Many counts were recorded for this clonotype. This chain joins TRBV6-5 and TRBJ1-5; D gene uncertain. The V gene lost 4 bases and the J gene lost 0 bases, with 7 bases spanning the gap. Germline assignment: CDR1 MNHEY and CDR2 SVGAGI. The length of the CDR3 is 14 residues. The CDR3 DNA reads TGTGCCAGCAGTTCTACTCTTAGCAATCAGCCCCAGCATTTT. It encodes CASSSTLSNQPQHF.

The sample holds many counts of this clonotype. Germline is not matched at one junction end, which may reflect a read error. The chain is built from TRBV5-1 and TRBJ1-1; D is ambiguous. The CDR3 has 14 amino acids. Germline lookup yields CDR1 SGHRS and CDR2 YFSETQ. This CDR3 is CASSLGRLNTEAFF. The DNA of the CDR3 is TGTGCCAGCAGTCTAGGACGGCTGAACACTGAAGCTTTCTTT.

This clonotype showed up many times. J is TRBJ2-1 and V is TRBV24-1; TRBD1 agrees at 7 bases. V shed 4 bases, J shed 4 bases, and the junction held 0 bases outside the gene matches. Germline CDR1 reads KGHDR; CDR2 reads SFDVKD. The CDR3 is 13 residues long. The CDR3 loop is CATSDRGYNEQFF. The CDR3 nucleotides are TGTGCCACCAGTGACAGGGGGTACAATGAGCAGTTCTTC.

This clonotype was recorded many times. The gene calls are TRBV19 and TRBJ2-1; D not certain. The CDR3 is 12 residues long. Germline V gives CDR1 LNHDA, CDR2 SQIVND (reference sequence). V lost 6 bases, J lost 5 bases, and 8 bases lay in between. As DNA, the CDR3 is TGTGCCAGTAGCTCTTGGAACAATGAGCAGTTCTTC. Translation gives CASSSWNNEQFF.

Ten or more counts support this clonotype. V usage is TRBV7-9 and J usage is TRBJ2-3; possibly TRBD2 for D (5 bases). Germline V gene sequence: CDR1 SEHNR, CDR2 FQNEAQ (reference sequence). This CDR3 is 15 amino acids long. Deletions cut 0 bases from V and 5 bases from J, with 12 bases between. The CDR3 sequence is CASSLALAILDTQYF. The CDR3 DNA is TGTGCCAGCAGCTTAGCGCTAGCTATCCTAGATACGCAGTATTTT.

This clonotype was counted many times. This sequence joins TRBV28 and TRBJ2-7; unclear D gene. Germline CDR1 is MDHEN and CDR2 is SYDVKM. V was pared by 2 bases and J by 3 bases, with 17 bases between. The CDR3 totals 16 residues. This chain's CDR3 is CASSLVESLTYYEQYF. CDR3 coding DNA: TGTGCCAGCAGTTTAGTAGAAAGTTTAACTTACTACGAGCAGTACTTC.

This clonotype was found many times. The chain employs TRBV5-1 and TRBJ2-5; TRBD1 aligns across 10 bases. Germline CDR1 SGHRS, CDR2 YFSETQ. This CDR3 has 18 residues. The V gene end was trimmed by 1 base and the J gene end by 2 bases; junction bases not matched to a gene: 11. CDR3 in DNA: TGCGCCAGCAGCTTGAGGGGTCCGACAGGGGGCGCGCAAGAGACCCAGTACTTC. Translation: CASSLRGPTGGAQETQYF. The entire variable domain, with the rest obtained from reference TRBV5-1 and TRBJ2-5, is as follows: KAGVTQTPRYLIKTRGQQVTLSCSPISGHRSVSWYQQTPGQGLQFLFEYFSETQRNKGNFPGRFSGRQFSNSRSEMNVSTLELGDSALYLCASSLRGPTGGAQETQYFGPGTRLLVL.

Ten or more counts support this clonotype. The chain carries TRBV4-3 and TRBJ2-2; 7 positions match TRBD2. V was pared by 2 bases and J by 3 bases, with 6 bases of the junction left unmatched. CDR1 is LGHNA, CDR2 YSLEER, per germline. The CDR3 runs 16 residues. CDR3 DNA sequence: TGCGCCAGCAGCCAAACGTTCGGGAGGTACACCGGGGAGCTGTTTTTT. It is translated as CASSQTFGRYTGELFF.

A remark on this clonotype: A much larger clone lies one base from this, so it may be a read error. The chain joins TRBV21-1 to TRBJ2-1; the table names TRBD1, a call not compared with the DNA. TRBV21-1 is described as a pseudogene. The CDR3 is 16 residues long. The CDR3 DNA sequence: TGTGCCAACAGCAAAAGGGGGGTGTCGCTGGCCAATGAGCAGTTCTTC. Protein product: CANSKRGVSLANEQFF.

This chain uses TRBV19 with TRBJ1-1; 10 positions match TRBD1. Germline V lookup: CDR1 LNHDA, CDR2 SQIVND (reference sequence). J was trimmed by 6 bases and V by 4 bases; bases with no gene match: 5. This CDR3 has 14 residues. The CDR3 spells CASSKWGQGPEAFF. Here the CDR3 DNA reads TGTGCCAGTAGTAAATGGGGACAGGGGCCTGAAGCTTTCTTT.

The chain combines TRBV29-1 with TRBJ2-7; the D gene is possibly TRBD2 (5 bases). The CDR3 contains 13 residues. V lost 4 bases and J lost 0, with 10 bases in between. The germline CDR1 and CDR2 sequences are SQVTM and ANQGSEA. CDR3 in amino acids: CSVGGDLSYEQYF. CDR3 nucleotides: TGCAGCGTTGGGGGAGACCTCTCCTACGAGCAGTACTTC.

The gene calls are TRBV28 and TRBJ2-1; the D is unclear. This CDR3 spans 11 amino acids. The germline V gene has CDR1 MDHEN and CDR2 SYDVKM. V gave up 5 bases and J gave up 7 bases, with 6 bases separating them. This chain's CDR3 is CASSPQNEQFF. CDR3 nucleotides: TGTGCCAGCAGTCCTCAGAATGAGCAGTTCTTC.

This clonotype showed up many times. CDR3 bases: TGTGCCAGCAGCCAAGATCAGTGGCAGGGGGCCAACGTCCTGACTTTC. It yields the protein CASSQDQWQGANVLTF. The J gene is TRBJ2-6, the V gene TRBV4-2, with D unclear. V lost 0 bases and J 4 bases, leaving 10 bases between the germline ends. Germline lookup yields CDR1 LGHNA and CDR2 YNFKEQ. This CDR3 has 16 amino acids.